This T cell receptor beta chain was sequenced in a study of T cell responses to AZD1222 COVID-19 vaccine. General study points: Nearly half of the spike-specific TCRs reportedly recognize variant regions that carry no mutations.

Trimming cost V 6 bases and J 5 bases, with 10 bases left between them. Germline V gene lookup returns CDR1 MDHEN and CDR2 SYDVKM. This CDR3 is built from 13 residues. The table lists this clone with a few counts. Its antigen remains unknown. Second-dose intervals near 4 or 12 weeks were combined. Only in-frame clones appear in the TCRdb table, and some are missing; sequencing was by immunoSEQ multiplex PCR. The sample comprises more than 100,000 clones, 75% to 90% of which are singletons, and about 2.5% rests with the top ten. The chain carries TRBV28 and TRBJ1-4, with D tentatively TRBD1 (6 bases). The receptor's source is an adult who received the AZD1222 COVID-19 vaccine. This specimen was peripheral blood, taken 28 days after the second AZD1222 dose. The CDR3 DNA reads as TGTGCCAGCAGGGACAGCCACAATGAAAAACTGTTTTTT. It specifies CASRDSHNEKLFF.